This T cell receptor beta chain was identified during a study of blood T cell repertoires in COVID-19. Study details: PBMCs, B-cell-depleted T cells, or T cells provided the cDNA or gDNA that made up the material.

The J segment lost 7 bases and the V segment lost 4 bases, leaving 10 bases of the junction unmatched. Germline V lookup: CDR1 MNHNS, CDR2 SASEGT. The CDR3 contains 16 residues. Original methodology: For nucleated cells, counts were estimated from reference gene primer amplification. Produced via immunoSEQ multiplex PCR; TCRdb's table is partial and in-frame only. The D gene and trimming were derived from the DNA, and the V and J assignments and clone size from that table. Among 25,000 to 35,000 clones, around 90% were seen once, and the ten largest hold around 0.55%. Sequencing input: peripheral blood. The TCR was taken from a middle-aged woman with active or convalescent COVID-19. This chain uses TRBV6-1 with TRBJ2-7; 13 nucleotides match TRBD2. The CDR3 sequence is CASSGVTSGGPGEQYF. The CDR3 nucleotides read TGTGCCAGCAGTGGTGTGACTAGCGGGGGGCCGGGGGAGCAGTACTTC.